The source of this TCR beta chain is a study of T cells in Graves' hyperthyroidism and ophthalmopathy. Amplification yielded TCR beta CDR3 regions, with RNA transcripts as the source. When the TCR CDR3 underwent first-round RT-PCR, the HTBI primer set was used. TCRdb analysed the multiplex PCR reads with MiXCR anew, one entry per CDR3 protein. Counted here are about 710,000 distinct CDR3 sequences, around 17% occurring once; the ten biggest clones make up 8.4%. The V gene lost 3 bases and the J gene lost 1 base, with 14 bases spanning the gap. CDR1 DFQATT and CDR2 SNEGSKA come from the germline V gene (reference sequence). CDR3 length: 15 amino acids.

This TCR was recovered from a man between 18 and 29 years old with Graves' hyperthyroidism. Material: blood. This chain joins TRBV20-1 and TRBJ2-3; D could derive from TRBD1 or TRBD2 (5 bases each). The CDR3 nucleotides read TGCAGTGCTAGCCTGAGGGGAAGGGGCACAGATACGCAGTATTTT. Translation: CSASLRGRGTDTQYF.